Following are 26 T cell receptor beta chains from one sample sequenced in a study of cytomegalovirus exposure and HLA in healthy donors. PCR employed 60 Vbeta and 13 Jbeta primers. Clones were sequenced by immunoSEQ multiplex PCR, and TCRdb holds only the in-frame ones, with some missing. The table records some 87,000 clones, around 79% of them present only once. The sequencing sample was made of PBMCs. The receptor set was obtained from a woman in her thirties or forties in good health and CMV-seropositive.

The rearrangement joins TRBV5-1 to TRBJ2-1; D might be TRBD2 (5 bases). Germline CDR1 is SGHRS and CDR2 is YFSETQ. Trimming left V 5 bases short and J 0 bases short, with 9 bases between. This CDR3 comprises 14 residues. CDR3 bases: TGCGCCAGCAGACGGGAATCCTCCTACAATGAGCAGTTCTTC. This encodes CASRRESSYNEQFF.

CDR3 in amino acids: CASSALAIGGEQYF. CDR3 coding DNA: TGTGCCAGCAGCGCCCTAGCAATCGGCGGCGAGCAGTACTTC. The rearrangement links TRBV9 to TRBJ2-7, with D possibly being TRBD2 (5 bases). The CDR3 totals 14 residues. Germline V gene lookup returns CDR1 SGDLS and CDR2 YYNGEE. V dropped 3 bases and J dropped 6 bases, with 16 bases sitting between them. The complete variable domain, with remaining parts taken from reference TRBV9 and TRBJ2-7, reads DSGVTQTPKHLITATGQRVTLRCSPRSGDLSVYWYQQSLDQGLQFLIQYYNGEERAKGNILERFSAQQFPDLHSELNLSSLELGDSALYFCASSALAIGGEQYFGPGTRLTVT.

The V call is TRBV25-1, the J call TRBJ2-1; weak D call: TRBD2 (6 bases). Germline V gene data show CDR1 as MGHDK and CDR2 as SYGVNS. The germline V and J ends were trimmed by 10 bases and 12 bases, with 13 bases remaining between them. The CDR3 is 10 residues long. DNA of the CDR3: TGTGCCACCCGACTAGATCGGCAGTTCTTC. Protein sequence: CATRLDRQFF.

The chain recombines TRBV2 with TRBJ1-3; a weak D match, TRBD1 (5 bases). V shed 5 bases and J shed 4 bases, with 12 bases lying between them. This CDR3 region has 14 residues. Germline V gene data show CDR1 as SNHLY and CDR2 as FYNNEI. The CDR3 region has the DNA TGTGCCAGCAGTCGGGGGTGGGAGGGAAACACCATATATTTT. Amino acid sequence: CASSRGWEGNTIYF.

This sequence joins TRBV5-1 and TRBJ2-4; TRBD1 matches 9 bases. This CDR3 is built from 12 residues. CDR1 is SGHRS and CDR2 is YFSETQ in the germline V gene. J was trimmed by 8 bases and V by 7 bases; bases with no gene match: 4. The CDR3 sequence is CASAGQGYIQYF. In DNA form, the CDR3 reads TGCGCCAGCGCTGGACAGGGGTACATTCAGTACTTC. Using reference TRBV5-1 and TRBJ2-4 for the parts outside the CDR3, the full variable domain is KAGVTQTPRYLIKTRGQQVTLSCSPISGHRSVSWYQQTPGQGLQFLFEYFSETQRNKGNFPGRFSGRQFSNSRSEMNVSTLELGDSALYLCASAGQGYIQYFGAGTRLSVL.

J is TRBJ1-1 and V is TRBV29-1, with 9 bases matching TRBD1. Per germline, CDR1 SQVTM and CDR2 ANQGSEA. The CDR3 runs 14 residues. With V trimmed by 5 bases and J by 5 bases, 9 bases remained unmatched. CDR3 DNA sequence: TGCAGCGTTTCTAAGGGACAGGGTTCGACTGAAGCTTTCTTT. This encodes CSVSKGQGSTEAFF.

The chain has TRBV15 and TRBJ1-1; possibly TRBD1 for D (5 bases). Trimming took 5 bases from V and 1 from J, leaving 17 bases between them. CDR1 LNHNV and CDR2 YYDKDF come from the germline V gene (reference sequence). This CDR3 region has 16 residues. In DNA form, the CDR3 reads TGTGCCACCAGCCCCCCAGGGATCGGAAGGAACACTGAAGCTTTCTTT. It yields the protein CATSPPGIGRNTEAFF.

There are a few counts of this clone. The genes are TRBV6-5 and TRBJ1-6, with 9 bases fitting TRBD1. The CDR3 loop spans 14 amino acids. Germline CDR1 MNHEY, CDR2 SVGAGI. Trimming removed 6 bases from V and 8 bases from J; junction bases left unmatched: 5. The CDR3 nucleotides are TGTGCCAGCAGGCAACGGACAGGGGATTCACCCCTCCACTTT. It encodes CASRQRTGDSPLHF.

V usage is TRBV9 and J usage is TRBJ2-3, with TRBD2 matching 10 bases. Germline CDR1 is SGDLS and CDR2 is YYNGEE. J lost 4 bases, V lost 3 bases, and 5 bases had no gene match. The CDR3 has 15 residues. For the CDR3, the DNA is TGTGCCAGCAGCGCTAGCGGGAGAGGTGCAGATACGCAGTATTTT. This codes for CASSASGRGADTQYF.

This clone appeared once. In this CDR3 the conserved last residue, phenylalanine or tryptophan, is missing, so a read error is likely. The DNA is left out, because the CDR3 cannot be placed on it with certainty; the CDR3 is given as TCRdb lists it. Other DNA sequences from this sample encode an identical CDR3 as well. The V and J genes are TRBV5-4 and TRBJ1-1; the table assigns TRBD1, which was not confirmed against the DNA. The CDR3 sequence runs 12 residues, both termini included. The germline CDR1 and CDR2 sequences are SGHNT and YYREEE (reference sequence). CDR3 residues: CASSLDRAVGIL.

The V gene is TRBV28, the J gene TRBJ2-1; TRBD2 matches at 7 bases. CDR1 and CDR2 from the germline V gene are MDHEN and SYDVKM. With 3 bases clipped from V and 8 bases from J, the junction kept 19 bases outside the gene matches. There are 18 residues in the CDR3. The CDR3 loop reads CASSFSFRQGRATDEQFF. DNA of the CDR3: TGTGCCAGCAGTTTCTCCTTTCGCCAAGGGAGGGCTACTGATGAGCAGTTCTTC.

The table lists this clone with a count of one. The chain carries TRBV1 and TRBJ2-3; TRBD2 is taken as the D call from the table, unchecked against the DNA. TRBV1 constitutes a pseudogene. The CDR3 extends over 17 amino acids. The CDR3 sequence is CTSSQEGGAGWPDTQYF. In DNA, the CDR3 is TGCACCAGCAGCCAAGAGGGGGGTGCGGGTTGGCCAGATACGCAGTATTTT.

CDR3 nucleotide sequence: TGCGCCAGCAGCTTGAGCCAGGGTAGGAGTGAGCAGTTCTTC. Translation: CASSLSQGRSEQFF. The chain combines TRBV5-1 with TRBJ2-1; D possibly corresponds to TRBD1 (5 bases). CDR3 length: 14 amino acids. The germline CDR1 and CDR2 sequences are SGHRS and YFSETQ. The germline V and J ends were trimmed by 1 base and 9 bases, with 14 bases remaining between them.

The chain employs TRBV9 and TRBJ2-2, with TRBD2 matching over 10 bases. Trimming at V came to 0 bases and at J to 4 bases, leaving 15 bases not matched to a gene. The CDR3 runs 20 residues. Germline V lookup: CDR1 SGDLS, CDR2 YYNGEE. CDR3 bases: TGTGCCAGCAGCGTAGAATTAATGGTAGCGGGAGGCCGATTCACCGGGGAGCTGTTTTTT. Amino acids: CASSVELMVAGGRFTGELFF.

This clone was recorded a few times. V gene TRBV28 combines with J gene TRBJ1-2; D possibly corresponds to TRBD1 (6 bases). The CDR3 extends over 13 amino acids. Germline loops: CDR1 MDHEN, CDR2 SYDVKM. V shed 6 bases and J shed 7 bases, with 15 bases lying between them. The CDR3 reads CASSLQGKGGYTF. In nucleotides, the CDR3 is TGTGCCAGCAGCTTACAGGGCAAAGGTGGCTACACCTTC.

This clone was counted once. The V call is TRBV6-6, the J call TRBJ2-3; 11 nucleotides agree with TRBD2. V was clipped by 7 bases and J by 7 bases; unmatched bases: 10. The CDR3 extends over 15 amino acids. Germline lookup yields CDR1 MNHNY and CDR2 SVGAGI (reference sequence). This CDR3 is CASMSTGTSGHTQYF. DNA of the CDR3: TGTGCCAGCATGAGTACCGGGACTAGCGGTCATACGCAGTATTTT.

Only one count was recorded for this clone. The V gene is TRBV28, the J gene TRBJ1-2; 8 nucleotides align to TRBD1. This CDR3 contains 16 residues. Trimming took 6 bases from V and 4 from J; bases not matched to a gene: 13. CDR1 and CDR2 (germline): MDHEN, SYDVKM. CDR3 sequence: CASRGRDRMSGYGYTF. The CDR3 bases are TGTGCCAGCAGGGGCCGGGACAGGATGTCGGGCTATGGCTACACCTTC.

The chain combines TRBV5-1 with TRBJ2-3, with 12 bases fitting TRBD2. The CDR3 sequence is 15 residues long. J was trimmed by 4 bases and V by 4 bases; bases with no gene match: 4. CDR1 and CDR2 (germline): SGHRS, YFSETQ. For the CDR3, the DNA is TGCGCCAGCAGCACGACTAGCGGGAGCGCAGATACGCAGTATTTT. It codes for CASSTTSGSADTQYF.

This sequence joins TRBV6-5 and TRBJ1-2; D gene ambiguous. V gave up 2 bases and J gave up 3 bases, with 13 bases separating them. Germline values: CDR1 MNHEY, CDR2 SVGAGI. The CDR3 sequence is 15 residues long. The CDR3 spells CASSYGSRRDYGYTF. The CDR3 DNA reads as TGTGCCAGCAGTTACGGTAGTAGACGGGACTATGGCTACACCTTC.

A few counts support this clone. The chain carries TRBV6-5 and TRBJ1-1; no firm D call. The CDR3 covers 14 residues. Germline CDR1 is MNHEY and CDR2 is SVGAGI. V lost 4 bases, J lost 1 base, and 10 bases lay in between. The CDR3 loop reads CASSLSLGNTEAFF. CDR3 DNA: TGTGCCAGCAGTTTGTCCCTAGGGAACACTGAAGCTTTCTTT.

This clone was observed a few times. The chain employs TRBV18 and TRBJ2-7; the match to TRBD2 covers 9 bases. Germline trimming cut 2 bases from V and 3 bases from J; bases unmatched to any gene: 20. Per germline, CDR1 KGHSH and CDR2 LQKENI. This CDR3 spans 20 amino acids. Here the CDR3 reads CASSPRLGTSSVPRYYEQYF. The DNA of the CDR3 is TGTGCCAGCTCACCAAGACTTGGGACTAGCTCCGTCCCGAGATACTACGAGCAGTACTTC.

CDR3 protein: CASSLIGGSYNEQFF. In DNA form, the CDR3 reads TGCGCCAGCAGCTTGATCGGGGGCTCCTACAATGAGCAGTTCTTC. The V call is TRBV5-1, the J call TRBJ2-1; a possible D gene is TRBD2 (6 bases). The length of the CDR3 is 15 residues. V lost 1 base to trimming and J lost 0 bases, with 8 bases between them. The germline CDR1 and CDR2 sequences are SGHRS and YFSETQ.

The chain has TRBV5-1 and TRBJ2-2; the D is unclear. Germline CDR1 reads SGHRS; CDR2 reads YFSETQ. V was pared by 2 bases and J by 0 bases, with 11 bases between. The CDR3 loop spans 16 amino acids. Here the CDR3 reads CASSLSALANTGELFF. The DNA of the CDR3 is TGCGCCAGCAGCTTAAGTGCCCTAGCGAACACCGGGGAGCTGTTTTTT.

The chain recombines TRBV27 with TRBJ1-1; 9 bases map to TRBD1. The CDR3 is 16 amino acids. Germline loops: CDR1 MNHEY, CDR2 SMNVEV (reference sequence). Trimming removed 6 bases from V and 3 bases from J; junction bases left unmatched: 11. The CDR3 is CASRRQQGAGDTEAFF. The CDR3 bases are TGTGCCAGCAGACGTCAACAGGGGGCTGGGGACACTGAAGCTTTCTTT.

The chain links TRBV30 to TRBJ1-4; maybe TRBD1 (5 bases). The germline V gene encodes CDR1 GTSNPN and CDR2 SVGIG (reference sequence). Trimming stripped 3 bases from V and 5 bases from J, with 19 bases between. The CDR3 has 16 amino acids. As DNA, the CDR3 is TGTGCCTGGAGGGACCGGGACTTAGGATCCAATGAAAAACTGTTTTTT. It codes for CAWRDRDLGSNEKLFF.

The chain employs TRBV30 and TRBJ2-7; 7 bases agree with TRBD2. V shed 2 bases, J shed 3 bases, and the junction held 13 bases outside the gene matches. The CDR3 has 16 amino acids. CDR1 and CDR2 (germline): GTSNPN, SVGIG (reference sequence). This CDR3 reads CAWSSSAGRVVYEQYF. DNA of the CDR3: TGTGCCTGGAGTTCCTCCGCGGGGAGGGTAGTCTACGAGCAGTACTTC.